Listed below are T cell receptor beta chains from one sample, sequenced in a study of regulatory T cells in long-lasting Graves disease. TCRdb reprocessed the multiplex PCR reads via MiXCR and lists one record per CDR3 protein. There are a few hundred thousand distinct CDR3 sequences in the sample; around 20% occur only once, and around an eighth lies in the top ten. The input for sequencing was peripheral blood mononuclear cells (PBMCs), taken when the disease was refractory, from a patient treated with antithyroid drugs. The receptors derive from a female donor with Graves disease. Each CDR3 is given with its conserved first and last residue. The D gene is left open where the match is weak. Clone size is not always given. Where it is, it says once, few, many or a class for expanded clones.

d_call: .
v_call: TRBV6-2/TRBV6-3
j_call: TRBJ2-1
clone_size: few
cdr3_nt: TGTGCCAGCAGCTTGGGAGTCGATGAGCAGTTCTTC
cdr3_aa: CASSLGVDEQFF

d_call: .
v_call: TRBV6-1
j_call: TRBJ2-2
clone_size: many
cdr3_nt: TGTGCCAGCAAGATAGCGAACACCGGGGAGCTGTTTTTT
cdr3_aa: CASKIANTGELFF

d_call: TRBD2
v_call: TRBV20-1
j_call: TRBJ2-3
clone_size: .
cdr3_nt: TGCAGTGCTAGAGATGCCCCCCTAGCGGGCTCCACAGATACGCAGTATTTT
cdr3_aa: CSARDAPLAGSTDTQYF

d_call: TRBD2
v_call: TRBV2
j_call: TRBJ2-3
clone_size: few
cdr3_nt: TGTGCCAGCAACCCGACTAGCGGAAGCACAGATACGCAGTATTTT
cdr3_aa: CASNPTSGSTDTQYF

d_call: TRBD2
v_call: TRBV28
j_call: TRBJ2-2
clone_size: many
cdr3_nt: TGTGCCAGCAGTTTTGGTTCTAGCGGGACGAACACCGGGGAGCTGTTTTTT
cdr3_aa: CASSFGSSGTNTGELFF

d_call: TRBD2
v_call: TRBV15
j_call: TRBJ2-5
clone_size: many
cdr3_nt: TGTGCCACCAGCAGAGATCTAGCGGGAGAAGAGACCCAGTACTTC
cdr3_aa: CATSRDLAGEETQYF

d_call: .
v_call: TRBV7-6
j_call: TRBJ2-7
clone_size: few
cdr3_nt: TGTGCCAGCAGCTTATCAGGCACCGGGTCAACCGAGCAGTACTTC
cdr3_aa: CASSLSGTGSTEQYF

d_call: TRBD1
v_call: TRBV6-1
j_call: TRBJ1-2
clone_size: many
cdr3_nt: TGTGCCAGCATAACAGGGGCCAACTATGGCTACACCTTC
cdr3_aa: CASITGANYGYTF

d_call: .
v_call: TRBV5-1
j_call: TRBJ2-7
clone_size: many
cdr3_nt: TGCGCCAGCAGCTTGGCCCCCGGGGCAAAGGTCAACGAGCAGTACTTC
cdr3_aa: CASSLAPGAKVNEQYF

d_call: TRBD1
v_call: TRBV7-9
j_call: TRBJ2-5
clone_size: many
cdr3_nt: TGTGCCAGCAGCTTACCGCGGACAGGGGAGGAGACCCAGTACTTC
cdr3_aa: CASSLPRTGEETQYF

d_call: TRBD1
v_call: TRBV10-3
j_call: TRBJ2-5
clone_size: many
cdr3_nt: TGTGCCATCAGTAACTTCGGGACAGGGGGCGGAGAGACCCAGTACTTC
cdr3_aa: CAISNFGTGGGETQYF

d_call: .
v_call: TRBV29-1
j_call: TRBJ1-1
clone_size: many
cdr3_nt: TGCAGCGTCGATCATACGGGGGTAAACACTGAAGCTTTCTTT
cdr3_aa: CSVDHTGVNTEAFF

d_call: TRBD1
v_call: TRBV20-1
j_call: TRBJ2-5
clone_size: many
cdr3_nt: TGCAGTGCCGACGAAGGGACAGGGGGACAAGAGACCCAGTACTTC
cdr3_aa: CSADEGTGGQETQYF

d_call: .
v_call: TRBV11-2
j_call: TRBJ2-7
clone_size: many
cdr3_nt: TGTGCCAGCTCGGAGGGGGTCCTCTACGAGCAGTACTTC
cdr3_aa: CASSEGVLYEQYF

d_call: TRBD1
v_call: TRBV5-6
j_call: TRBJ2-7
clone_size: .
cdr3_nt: TGTGCCAGCAGCTTGGGACAGGGAAAACGCGAGCAGTACTTC
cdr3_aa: CASSLGQGKREQYF

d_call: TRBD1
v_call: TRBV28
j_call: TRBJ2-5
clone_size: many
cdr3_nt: TGTGCCAGCAGTTTAGGGTCACAGGGGGCAGAGACCCAGTACTTC
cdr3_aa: CASSLGSQGAETQYF

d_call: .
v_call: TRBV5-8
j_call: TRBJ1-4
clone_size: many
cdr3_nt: TGTGCCAGCAGCTTGAGACGTTCTAATGAAAAACTGTTTTTT
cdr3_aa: CASSLRRSNEKLFF

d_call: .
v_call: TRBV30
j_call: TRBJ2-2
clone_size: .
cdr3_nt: TGTGCCTGGAAAGCGGTTGTGGGCCCCGGGGAGCTGTTTTTT
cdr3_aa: CAWKAVVGPGELFF

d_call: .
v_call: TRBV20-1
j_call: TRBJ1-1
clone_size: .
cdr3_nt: TGCAGTGCTGAGCCATTGAACACTGAAGCTTTCTTT
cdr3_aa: CSAEPLNTEAFF

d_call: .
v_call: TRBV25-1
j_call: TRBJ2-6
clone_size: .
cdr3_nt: TGTGCCAGCAGTGATCGAGTTGGGTTAGAAGGCGTCCTGACTTTC
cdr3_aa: CASSDRVGLEGVLTF

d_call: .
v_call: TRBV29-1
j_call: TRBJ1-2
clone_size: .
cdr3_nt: TGCAGCGTTGATTATGCCAGAGACATCGACTATGGCTACACCTTC
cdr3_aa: CSVDYARDIDYGYTF

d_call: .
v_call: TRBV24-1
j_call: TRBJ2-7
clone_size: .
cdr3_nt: TGTGCCACTGCTTCCAGCTCCTACGAGCAGTACTTC
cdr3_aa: CATASSSYEQYF

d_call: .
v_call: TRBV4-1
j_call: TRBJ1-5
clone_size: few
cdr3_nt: TGCGCCAGCAGCCAAGGATCGACCCTGGACCCCCAGCATTTT
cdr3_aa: CASSQGSTLDPQHF

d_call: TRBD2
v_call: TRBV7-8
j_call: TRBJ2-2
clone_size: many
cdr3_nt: TGTGCCAGCAGCTTAATGAGCGGGAGGGCCACCGGGGAGCTGTTTTTT
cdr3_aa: CASSLMSGRATGELFF

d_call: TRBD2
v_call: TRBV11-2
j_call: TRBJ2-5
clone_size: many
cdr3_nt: TGTGCCAGCAGCACAGCGGGGGAGGACCAAGAGACCCAGTACTTC
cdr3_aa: CASSTAGEDQETQYF

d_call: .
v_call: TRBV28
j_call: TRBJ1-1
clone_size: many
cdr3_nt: TGTGCCAGCAGTTTGGAACAGGGCTTTAGAGGCACTGAAGCTTTCTTT
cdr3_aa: CASSLEQGFRGTEAFF

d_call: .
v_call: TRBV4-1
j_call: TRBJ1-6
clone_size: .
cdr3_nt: TGCGCCAGCAGCCAAGATCTTGGCAGCCATACCGATTCACCCCTCCACTTT
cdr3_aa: CASSQDLGSHTDSPLHF

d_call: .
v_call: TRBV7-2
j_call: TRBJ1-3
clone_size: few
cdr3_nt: TGTGCCAGCAGCTTAGATAGGGTACGGAACACCATATATTTT
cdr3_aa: CASSLDRVRNTIYF

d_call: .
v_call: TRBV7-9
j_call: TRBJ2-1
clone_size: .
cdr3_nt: TGTGCCAGCAGCTTATTTGGGGGAAGCTCCTACAATGAGCAGTTCTTC
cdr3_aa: CASSLFGGSSYNEQFF

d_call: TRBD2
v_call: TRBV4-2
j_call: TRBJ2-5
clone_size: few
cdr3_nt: TGTGCCAGCAGCTCAGACCCTAGCGGGGACTTCCAAGAGACCCAGTACTTC
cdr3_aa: CASSSDPSGDFQETQYF

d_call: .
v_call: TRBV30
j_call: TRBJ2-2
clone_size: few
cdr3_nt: TGTGCCTGGAGTGAATGGGCCGGGGAGCTGTTTTTT
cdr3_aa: CAWSEWAGELFF

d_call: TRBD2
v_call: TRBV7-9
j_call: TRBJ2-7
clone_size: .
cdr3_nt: TGTGCCAGCAGACCTCGGGGAGGGGACGAGCAGTACTTC
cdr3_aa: CASRPRGGDEQYF

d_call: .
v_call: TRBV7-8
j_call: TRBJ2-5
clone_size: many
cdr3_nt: TGTGCCAGCAGCCTCACATCGGGGCTACAAGAGACCCAGTACTTC
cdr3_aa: CASSLTSGLQETQYF

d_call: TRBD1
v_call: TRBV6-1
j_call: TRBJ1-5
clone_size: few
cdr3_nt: TGTGCCAGCAGTGAGGACAGGGTTGGCAATCAGCCCCAGCATTTT
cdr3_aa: CASSEDRVGNQPQHF

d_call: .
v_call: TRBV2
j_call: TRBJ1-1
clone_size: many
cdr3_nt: TGTGCCAGCAGCGAACCGACAGTGGAAAACACTGAAGCTTTCTTT
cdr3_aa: CASSEPTVENTEAFF

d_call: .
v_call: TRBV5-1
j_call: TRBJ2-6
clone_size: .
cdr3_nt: TGCGCCAGCAGCTTCCGGCAGGGCGTTGGGGCCAACGTCCTGACTTTC
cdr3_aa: CASSFRQGVGANVLTF

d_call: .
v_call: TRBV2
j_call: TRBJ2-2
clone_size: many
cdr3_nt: TGTGCCAGCAGGGCGCGTCTAGCTGACACCGGGGAGCTGTTTTTT
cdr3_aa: CASRARLADTGELFF

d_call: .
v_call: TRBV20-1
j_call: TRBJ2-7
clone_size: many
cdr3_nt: TGCAGTGCTCGCCTAGCCTACGAGCAGTACTTC
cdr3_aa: CSARLAYEQYF

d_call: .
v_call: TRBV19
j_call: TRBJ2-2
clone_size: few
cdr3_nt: TGTGCCAGTACCACCCTAGCCAACACCGGGGAGCTGTTTTTT
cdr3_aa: CASTTLANTGELFF

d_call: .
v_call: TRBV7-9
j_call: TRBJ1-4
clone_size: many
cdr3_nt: TGTGCCAGCAGCTTAACGGCTAATGAAAAACTGTTTTTT
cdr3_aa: CASSLTANEKLFF

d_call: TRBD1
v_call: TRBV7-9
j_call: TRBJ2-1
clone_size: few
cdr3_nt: TGTGCCAGCACTTTGGGACAGTATGGCAATGAGCAGTTCTTC
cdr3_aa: CASTLGQYGNEQFF

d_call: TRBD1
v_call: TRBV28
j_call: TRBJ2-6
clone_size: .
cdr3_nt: TGTGCCAGCGGGGCCGGGACAGGGGCCGGGGCCAACGTCCTGACTTTC
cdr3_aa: CASGAGTGAGANVLTF

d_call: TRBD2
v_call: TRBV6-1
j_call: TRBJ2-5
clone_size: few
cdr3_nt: TGTGCCAGCAGTGAGACTAGCGGGACTGAGACCCAGTACTTC
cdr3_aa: CASSETSGTETQYF

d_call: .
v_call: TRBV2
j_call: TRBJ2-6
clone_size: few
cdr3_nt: TGTGCCAGCACCTATTGGGGTTCGGGGGCCAACGTCCTGACTTTC
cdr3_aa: CASTYWGSGANVLTF

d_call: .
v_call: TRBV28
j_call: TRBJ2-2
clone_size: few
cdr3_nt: TGTGCCAGCAGGTGGGCCGGGGAGCTGTTTTTT
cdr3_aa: CASRWAGELFF

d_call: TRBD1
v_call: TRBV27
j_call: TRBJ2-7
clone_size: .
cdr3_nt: TGTGCCAGCAGTTGGGGGACAGGGGATACCCTCGAGCAGTACTTC
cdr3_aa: CASSWGTGDTLEQYF

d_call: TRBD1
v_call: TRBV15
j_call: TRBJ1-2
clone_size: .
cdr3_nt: TGTGCCACTTCGACAGGGCGTAACTATGGCTACACCTTC
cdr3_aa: CATSTGRNYGYTF

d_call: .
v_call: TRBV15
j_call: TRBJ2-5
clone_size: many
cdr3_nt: TGTGCCACCAGCAGAGTGTATGGACAAGAGACCCAGTACTTC
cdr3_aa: CATSRVYGQETQYF

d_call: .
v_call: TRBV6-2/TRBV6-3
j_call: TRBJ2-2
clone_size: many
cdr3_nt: TGTGCCAGCAACCAACTTTTTGGGGTGAACACCGGGGAGCTGTTTTTT
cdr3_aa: CASNQLFGVNTGELFF

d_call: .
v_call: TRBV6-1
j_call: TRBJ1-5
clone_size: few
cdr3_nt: TGTGCCAGCAGTGATACTCTGGGACGTAAGAGCAATCAGCCCCAGCATTTT
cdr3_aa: CASSDTLGRKSNQPQHF

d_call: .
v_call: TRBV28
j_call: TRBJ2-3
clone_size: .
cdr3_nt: TGTGCCAGCAGTTTAGGACTGTTGGACAGTGACACAGATACGCAGTATTTT
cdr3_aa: CASSLGLLDSDTDTQYF

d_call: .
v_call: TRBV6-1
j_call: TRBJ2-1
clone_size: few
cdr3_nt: TGTGCCAGCCACTATTCGACGGGGATACCCAATGAGCAGTTCTTC
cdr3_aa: CASHYSTGIPNEQFF

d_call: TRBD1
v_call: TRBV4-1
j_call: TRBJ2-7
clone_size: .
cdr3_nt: TGCGCCAGCAGCCAAGGGACAGGGAGGAGTTTCGAGCAGTACTTC
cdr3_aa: CASSQGTGRSFEQYF

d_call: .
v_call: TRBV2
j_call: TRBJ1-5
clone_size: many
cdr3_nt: TGTGCCAGCGCCAACCCCGGACGGTCGAGCAATCAGCCCCAGCATTTT
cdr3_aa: CASANPGRSSNQPQHF

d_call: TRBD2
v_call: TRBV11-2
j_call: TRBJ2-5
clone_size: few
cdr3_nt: TGTGCCAGCAGCCGGGGGGGACTACCACAAGAGACCCAGTGCTTC
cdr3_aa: CASSRGGLPQETQCF

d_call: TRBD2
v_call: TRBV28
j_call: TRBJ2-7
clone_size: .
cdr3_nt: TGTGCCAGCAGTTCTCCTAGCGGGTATGGTTACGAGCAGTACTTC
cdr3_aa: CASSSPSGYGYEQYF

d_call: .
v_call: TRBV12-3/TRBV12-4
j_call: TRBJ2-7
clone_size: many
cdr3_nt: TGTGCCAGCAGTTTTTTGGGCGAGCAGTACTTC
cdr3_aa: CASSFLGEQYF

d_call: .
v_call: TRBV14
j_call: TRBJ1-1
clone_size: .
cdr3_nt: TGTGCCAGCAGCCGTAAGGACCACATTGAAGCTTTCTTT
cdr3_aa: CASSRKDHIEAFF

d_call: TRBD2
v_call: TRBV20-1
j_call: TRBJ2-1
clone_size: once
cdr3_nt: TGCAGTGCTCCTCACGGGGCTAGCGGGAGTCCCGGGGATGAGCAGTTCTTC
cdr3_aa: CSAPHGASGSPGDEQFF

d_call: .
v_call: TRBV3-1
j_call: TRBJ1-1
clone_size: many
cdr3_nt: TGTGCCAGCAGCCAAGCTGGGGGGATCACTGAAGCTTTCTTT
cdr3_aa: CASSQAGGITEAFF